There are many counts of the clone carrying this T cell receptor beta chain. Its cognate antigen is unknown. This sample was taken from a study of identical twins. Overall study results and limits: Insertion counts were lower in abundant cord blood beta clonotypes, a trend that memory repertoires did not show. Interpretation of the results relied on cross-sectional statistical analysis and not on following the same donors.

Via MiXCR, TCRdb re-called the 5' RACE reads, giving one row per CDR3 protein. The table lists 200,000 to 250,000 distinct CDR3 sequences, 7.5% of them singletons. The CDR3 runs 16 residues. Germline V CDR1 and CDR2: SGHRS, YFSETQ. V was clipped by 0 bases and J by 0 bases, with 10 bases between them. In every case, the donor was a healthy Caucasian. These data were also reused for a study on yellow fever vaccine responses in identical twins.

The receptor was isolated from a woman younger than 30 in good health. J is TRBJ2-1 and V is TRBV5-1; D uncertain. Sequenced sample: memory (CD45RO+) T cells sorted from blood. CDR3 DNA: TGCGCCAGCAGCTTGGCGTTGCGGACCTCCTACAATGAGCAGTTCTTC. This sequence encodes CASSLALRTSYNEQFF. The full variable domain, with the rest looked up from reference TRBV5-1 and TRBJ2-1, is KAGVTQTPRYLIKTRGQQVTLSCSPISGHRSVSWYQQTPGQGLQFLFEYFSETQRNKGNFPGRFSGRQFSNSRSEMNVSTLELGDSALYLCASSLALRTSYNEQFFGPGTRLTVL.